This entry is about one TCR beta chain. Its antigen is as yet unknown. This CDR3 comprises 14 residues. CDR1 SGHDT and CDR2 YYEEEE come from the germline V gene. Trimming shortened V by 3 bases and J by 3 bases, and 10 bases separated the two germline ends. Sample time point: peripheral blood 6 weeks after treatment start. This record comes from a study of PD-L1 blockade in urothelial cancer. Clones were sequenced by immunoSEQ multiplex PCR, and TCRdb holds only the in-frame ones, with some missing. The sample lists about 30,000 clones, approximately 81% occurring once. Study-level findings and limits: Blood clones associated with the tumor expanded more at 3 weeks in durable-benefit patients. Below-median TCR clonality that was measured in pretreatment blood predicted better survival.

The chain carries TRBV5-6 and TRBJ2-1, with D possibly matching TRBD2 (6 bases). The source of this sequence is a man aged 65-85 years with urothelial cancer. This specimen was PBMCs, taken around atezolizumab (anti-PD-L1) treatment. Here the CDR3 reads CASSSLANYNEQFF. The DNA of the CDR3 is TGTGCCAGCAGCTCGCTAGCGAACTACAATGAGCAGTTCTTC.